The present entry profiles one T cell receptor beta chain with its context. This entry is derived from a study of Ad26.COV2.S vaccination and SARS-CoV-2 variants. V lost 5 bases to trimming and J lost 0 bases; unmatched junction nucleotides: 6. Germline loops: CDR1 MNHEY, CDR2 SVGAGI. The CDR3 totals 15 residues. Produced via immunoSEQ multiplex PCR; TCRdb's table is partial and in-frame only. This table holds about 350,000 clones, 70% to 90% found once. As for treatment: roughly 19 received Ad26.COV2.S at low or high dose, single or two shots; 5 received placebo; per-sample allocation not given. On day 63 after the first injection, vaccine and placebo recipients gave samples.

Source: peripheral blood, taken in a trial of Ad26.COV2.S vaccine versus placebo. V gene TRBV6-5 combines with J gene TRBJ1-1, with 7 bases lining up with TRBD1. The origin of this receptor is a person aged 18 to 59 who received the Ad26.COV2.S COVID-19 vaccine or a placebo. The CDR3 is CASSPWDSLNTEAFF. The CDR3 DNA reads TGTGCCAGCAGTCCATGGGACAGTTTGAACACTGAAGCTTTCTTT.